This TCR beta chain was retrieved from a study of cytomegalovirus exposure and HLA in healthy donors. The PCR made use of 60 Vbeta and 13 Jbeta primers. Some clones are missing from TCRdb's copy, which holds only in-frame ones; the method was immunoSEQ multiplex PCR. This sample has fewer than 150,000 clones, with roughly three quarters found just once. On this clone itself: The target antigen is unknown.

The CDR3 runs 16 residues. The germline V and J ends were trimmed by 0 bases and 0 bases, with 10 bases remaining between them. Germline CDR1 SGHRS, CDR2 YFSETQ. Points from the study as a whole: In a later analysis, about 17,000 TCR beta sequences were associated with HLA alleles at 0.05 false discovery rate.

This chain connects TRBV5-1 to TRBJ1-3; D gene unclear. This clonotype originated in a woman aged 25-40 years in good health and CMV-seronegative. The sample taken for sequencing was PBMCs. The CDR3 here is CASSLAPGSSGNTIYF. The CDR3 DNA reads TGCGCCAGCAGCTTGGCCCCGGGGAGCTCTGGAAACACCATATATTTT.